This T cell receptor (beta chain) was obtained from a study of blood T cells in healthy people across ages. Study-wide results and limits: More naive CD4+ cells and higher diversity marked long-lived donors relative to aged donors. As age increased, TCR beta diversity per million T cells fell in a roughly linear fashion.

A word on this clonotype: The antigen remains unidentified.

Germline V gives CDR1 LGHNA, CDR2 YSLEER. This CDR3 comprises 13 residues. Between the trimmed V and J ends, which lost 1 base and 2 bases, there was a span of 5 bases. The use of a sample-barcoded 5' primer and a J-beta primer mix characterized a second PCR of about 7 to 12 cycles. TCRdb re-derived calls from the 5' RACE reads in MiXCR, one entry per CDR3 protein. The sample includes 790,000 or so distinct CDR3 sequences, 56% of them seen just once. This sequence joins TRBV4-3 and TRBJ1-1, with no clear D. The clonotype was recovered from a middle-aged man in good health. Sequencing was done on a sample of blood. CDR3 DNA: TGCGCCAGCAGCCAAGTCGTAAACACTGAAGCTTTCTTT. Encoded protein: CASSQVVNTEAFF.